The rows below give T cell receptor beta chains drawn from one sample of a study of CD8 T cells in Susac syndrome. Each CDR3 protein is one row after TCRdb ran MiXCR on the immunoSEQ multiplex PCR reads. Of under 200,000 distinct CDR3 sequences listed, 95% were seen once; the top ten hold approximately 0.1%. Sequencing was done on a sample of CD4+ T cells from PBMCs. These receptors originate from a human donor in good health. CDR3s include the opening cysteine and the closing phenylalanine or tryptophan. The order of the fields is clone size, CDR3 length, V gene, J gene, D gene, CDR3 protein, CDR3 DNA. A D gene is named only where the DNA matches it firmly. Clone size is not always given. Where it is, it says once, few, many or a class for expanded clones.

>.|11|TRBV29-1|TRBJ1-4|.
CSVGGNGKLFF
TGCAGCGTTGGAGGGAATGGAAAACTGTTTTTT
>once|19|TRBV19|TRBJ2-1|TRBD2
CASSIDLIGLAGSYNEQFF
TGTGCCAGTAGTATAGATCTAATTGGACTAGCGGGTTCCTACAATGAGCAGTTCTTC
>.|12|TRBV12-3/TRBV12-4|TRBJ2-1|.
CASSPRTRGGFF
TGTGCCAGCAGTCCCCGGACCAGAGGAGGGTTCTTC
>once|18|TRBV5-6|TRBJ2-3|TRBD2
CASSLDPTSGGAGDTQYF
TGTGCCAGCAGCTTGGACCCGACTAGCGGGGGGGCAGGCGATACGCAGTATTTT
>.|12|TRBV6-5|TRBJ2-1|.
CASKKQGDEQFF
TGTGCCAGCAAAAAACAAGGTGATGAGCAGTTCTTC
>.|17|TRBV11-2|TRBJ2-1|TRBD2
CASSSTSGFGTGNEQFF
TGTGCCAGCAGTTCGACTAGCGGGTTTGGTACGGGCAATGAGCAGTTCTTC
>.|15|TRBV6-5|TRBJ2-7|TRBD1
CASSDYRDRSYEQYF
TGTGCCAGCAGTGACTACCGGGACAGGTCCTACGAGCAGTACTTC
>.|13|TRBV29-1|TRBJ2-7|.
CSVLGRKAAEQYF
TGCAGCGTTTTAGGGCGCAAGGCCGCCGAGCAGTACTTC
>once|15|TRBV29-1|TRBJ1-1|TRBD1
CSVKRDRTKNTEAFF
TGCAGCGTCAAAAGGGACAGGACAAAGAACACTGAAGCTTTCTTT
>.|14|TRBV30|TRBJ2-1|.
CAWSVRLENNEQFF
TGTGCCTGGAGTGTACGACTAGAGAACAATGAGCAGTTCTTC
>.|12|TRBV29-1|TRBJ2-4|.
CSVDQGMDIQYF
TGCAGCGTTGACCAGGGGATGGACATTCAGTACTTC
>.|17|TRBV20-1|TRBJ2-5|TRBD2
CSAPGTSGGPLQETQYF
TGCAGTGCTCCCGGGACTAGCGGGGGGCCCCTCCAAGAGACCCAGTACTTC
>.|13|TRBV3-1|TRBJ1-5|TRBD1
CASSRGLRQPQHF
TGTGCCAGCAGCAGGGGGCTACGTCAGCCCCAGCATTTT
>.|13|TRBV20-1|TRBJ2-7|.
CSARRGIHYEQYF
TGCAGTGCTAGGCGCGGGATTCACTACGAGCAGTACTTC
>.|15|TRBV15|TRBJ2-7|.
CATSRSVYSGYEQYF
TGTGCCACCAGCAGATCAGTATATAGCGGCTACGAGCAGTACTTC
>.|16|TRBV7-2|TRBJ2-3|TRBD2
CASSPEASGGADTQYF
TGTGCCAGCAGCCCAGAAGCTAGCGGGGGGGCAGATACGCAGTATTTT
>.|17|TRBV19|TRBJ2-3|.
CASSIPPAGSKTDTQYF
TGTGCCAGTAGTATTCCACCTGCAGGGTCGAAGACAGATACGCAGTATTTT
>.|14|TRBV28|TRBJ2-1|TRBD2
CASSSTSGSNEQFF
TGTGCCAGCAGTTCAACTAGCGGGAGCAATGAGCAGTTCTTC
>once|11|TRBV28|TRBJ2-3|.
CASRSLDTQYF
TGTGCCAGCAGAAGTTTGGATACGCAGTATTTT
>once|19|TRBV27|TRBJ2-5|TRBD2
CASSAYGLAGGPATETQYF
TGTGCCAGCAGTGCCTACGGACTAGCGGGAGGGCCAGCCACGGAGACCCAGTACTTC
>.|11|TRBV2|TRBJ1-2|.
CASRSQGGYFF
TGTGCCAGCAGATCCCAGGGAGGCTACTTCTTC
>.|11|TRBV29-1|TRBJ2-1|.
CSVDGGPRQFF
TGCAGCGTTGATGGTGGGCCACGACAGTTCTTC
>few|11|TRBV20-1|TRBJ2-5|.
CSAWGVETQYF
TGCAGTGCTTGGGGGGTCGAGACCCAGTACTTC
>once|14|TRBV10-3|TRBJ1-5|.
CAISEAAGDQPQHF
TGTGCCATCAGTGAGGCGGCAGGGGATCAGCCCCAGCATTTT
>.|12|TRBV20-1|TRBJ1-5|TRBD1
CSAYTGDQPQHF
TGCAGTGCTTATACAGGGGACCAGCCCCAGCATTTT
>.|13|TRBV29-1|TRBJ1-1|TRBD1
CSGIFGQGTEAFF
TGCAGCGGGATATTCGGACAGGGAACTGAAGCTTTCTTT
>once|14|TRBV2|TRBJ1-5|TRBD1
CASSGQGNNQPQHF
TGTGCCAGCAGTGGACAGGGGAACAATCAGCCCCAGCATTTT
>.|13|TRBV3-1|TRBJ1-1|.
CASSQEVQVVAFF
TGTGCCAGCAGCCAAGAGGTCCAGGTTGTAGCTTTCTTT
>.|16|TRBV12-3/TRBV12-4|TRBJ1-1|.
CASSLGAFGSNTEAFF
TGTGCCAGCAGTTTGGGGGCGTTTGGCTCGAACACTGAAGCTTTCTTT
>.|15|TRBV3-1|TRBJ2-7|.
CASSPGPGGGYEQYF
TGTGCCAGCAGCCCGGGCCCCGGAGGTGGCTACGAGCAGTACTTC
>.|12|TRBV5-1|TRBJ1-1|.
CASSYQNTEAFF
TGCGCCAGCAGTTACCAGAACACTGAAGCTTTCTTT
>.|14|TRBV20-1|TRBJ2-3|.
CSARGGSSTDTQYF
TGCAGTGCTAGAGGAGGATCTAGCACAGATACGCAGTATTTT
>.|15|TRBV9|TRBJ2-1|.
CASSFVGGSYNEQFF
TGTGCCAGCAGTTTCGTCGGGGGTTCCTACAATGAGCAGTTCTTC
>.|13|TRBV7-2|TRBJ2-3|TRBD2
CASSGLAGGEQYF
TGTGCCAGCAGTGGACTAGCGGGAGGGGAGCAGTATTTT
>.|14|TRBV5-1|TRBJ2-5|.
CASSLGQGGETQYF
TGCGCCAGCAGCTTGGGACAGGGAGGAGAGACCCAGTACTTC
>.|12|TRBV29-1|TRBJ1-2|.
CSVDTPAYGYTF
TGCAGCGTTGATACGCCAGCCTATGGCTACACCTTC
>.|14|TRBV29-1|TRBJ2-3|TRBD1
CSVAQGQGPDTQYF
TGCAGCGTTGCCCAGGGACAGGGACCAGATACGCAGTATTTT
>.|12|TRBV3-1|TRBJ1-2|.
CASSQGIGAYTF
TGTGCCAGCAGCCAAGGGATCGGTGCCTACACCTTC
>.|12|TRBV7-2|TRBJ1-2|.
CASSLFYGGYTF
TGTGCCAGCAGCTTATTCTATGGGGGCTACACCTTC
>.|11|TRBV6-5|TRBJ2-5|.
CASSLRGRAYF
TGTGCCAGCAGCCTGCGGGGACGGGCGTACTTC
>.|12|TRBV3-1|TRBJ2-7|.
CASSQDSDEQYF
TGTGCCAGCAGCCAAGATTCGGACGAGCAGTACTTC
>.|11|TRBV12-3/TRBV12-4|TRBJ2-1|.
CASSLWREQFF
TGTGCCAGCAGTTTATGGCGCGAGCAGTTCTTC